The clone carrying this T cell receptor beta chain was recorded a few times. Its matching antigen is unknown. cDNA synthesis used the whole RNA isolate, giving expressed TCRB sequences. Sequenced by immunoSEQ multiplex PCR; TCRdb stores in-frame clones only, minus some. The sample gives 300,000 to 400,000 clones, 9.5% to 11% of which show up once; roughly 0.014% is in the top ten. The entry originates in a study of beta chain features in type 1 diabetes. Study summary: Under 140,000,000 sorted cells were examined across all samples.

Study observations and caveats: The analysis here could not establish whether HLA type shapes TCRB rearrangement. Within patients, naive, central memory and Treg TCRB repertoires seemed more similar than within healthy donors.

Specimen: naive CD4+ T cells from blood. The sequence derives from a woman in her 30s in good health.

The DNA for the CDR3 is TGTGCCAGCTCACCACGGGCAGGGGGAAACTATGGCTACACCTTC. It encodes CASSPRAGGNYGYTF. V gene TRBV18 combines with J gene TRBJ1-2; 7 nucleotides match TRBD1. J was trimmed by 2 bases and V by 1 base; bases with no gene match: 4. The CDR3 covers 15 residues. Germline values: CDR1 KGHSH, CDR2 LQKENI.